What follows describes a single TCR beta chain. The antigen is unknown. This CDR3 region has 17 residues. Germline CDR1 and CDR2: SQVTM and ANQGSEA. After removal of 1 base from V and 0 bases from J, the junction contained 6 bases not matched to a gene. These data come from a study of blood T cells in healthy people across ages. Findings and limits, study-wide: The donors' CMV status was not determined, possibly confounding changes in expanded clonotypes. The recorded TCR beta diversity per million T cells decreased in a roughly linear manner with age.

Combining a sample-barcoded 5' primer with a J-beta primer mix, a second PCR ran for roughly 6 to 11 cycles. TCRdb re-analysed the 5' RACE reads in MiXCR, keeping a single row per CDR3 protein. The data hold 800,000 to 950,000 distinct CDR3 sequences, with 25% to 30% observed a single time. The data were also submitted as part of a second study, on T cells of mothers and their children. That work states: The overlap seen between related mothers and children slightly exceeded that of unrelated pairs, though not significantly.

This TCR came from a woman aged 35 to 49 in good health. Material for sequencing was blood. This chain joins TRBV29-1 and TRBJ2-3, with TRBD2 matching over 11 bases. Here the CDR3 reads CSVEGSSGGTSTDTQYF. In DNA, the CDR3 is TGCAGCGTTGAAGGGTCTAGCGGGGGGACCAGCACAGATACGCAGTATTTT.